The 19 T cell receptor beta chains listed next were all sequenced from one sample in a study of Graves' ophthalmopathy and Graves' hyperthyroidism. Transcripts of RNA were the source for amplifying TCR beta CDR3 regions. An initial RT-PCR round employing HTBI primers preceded a second-round multiplex PCR. TCRdb ran MiXCR on the multiplex PCR reads and lists one entry per CDR3 protein. Of over a million distinct CDR3 sequences in the sample, less than 45% are singletons; the top ten hold around 10%. Sample: peripheral blood or thyroid tissue (not recorded which). The receptor source for this set is an adult man with Graves' hyperthyroidism.

This sequence joins TRBV6-1 and TRBJ1-5; TRBD1 aligns across 7 bases. The J segment lost 3 bases and the V segment lost 9 bases, leaving 11 bases of the junction unmatched. This CDR3 contains 15 residues. From germline, CDR1 is MNHNS and CDR2 SASEGT. As DNA, the CDR3 is TGTGCCAGTGAAGACAGGGCCTATCTCAATCAGCCCCAGCATTTT. It translates to CASEDRAYLNQPQHF.

CDR3 bases: TGTGCCATCATCGGGGCCGGGGATCAGCCCCAGCATTTT. This encodes CAIIGAGDQPQHF. J is TRBJ1-5 and V is TRBV10-3; D is possibly TRBD1 (5 bases). The V gene's germline CDR1 is ENHRY and CDR2 SYGVKD. V gave up 7 bases and J gave up 5 bases, with 12 bases separating them. The CDR3 consists of 13 residues.

The V gene is TRBV9, the J gene TRBJ2-7; D remains unclear. The germline gives CDR1 SGDLS, CDR2 YYNGEE. The CDR3 loop spans 13 amino acids. V lost 1 base and J lost 4, with 9 bases in between. In nucleotides, the CDR3 is TGTGCCAGCAGCGTAAATGGAGATTACGAGCAGTACTTC. Its protein is CASSVNGDYEQYF.

The chain joins TRBV10-3 to TRBJ2-7; D gene uncertain. The germline V gene encodes CDR1 ENHRY and CDR2 SYGVKD. Trimming took 0 bases from V and 2 from J, leaving 8 bases between them. The CDR3 runs 14 residues. CDR3 loop: CAISESTSTYEQYF. In DNA, the CDR3 is TGTGCCATCAGTGAGTCGACAAGCACCTACGAGCAGTACTTC.

This clonotype has a count of ten or more. V usage is TRBV12-3 or TRBV12-4 and J usage is TRBJ1-1, with TRBD1 identical over 10 bases. This CDR3 region has 16 residues. V shed 6 bases and J 0 bases; nucleotides not matched to a gene: 7. CDR3 nucleotide sequence: TGTGCCAGCAGACCGGGACAGGGGATTCTGAACACTGAAGCTTTCTTT. Translation gives CASRPGQGILNTEAFF.

This clonotype was picked up many times. The V and J genes are TRBV20-1 and TRBJ1-2; D is undetermined. The CDR3 has 17 residues. CDR1 and CDR2 (germline): DFQATT, SNEGSKA (reference sequence). The V end lost 6 bases, the J end lost 4 bases, and 27 bases lay between the germline ends. The CDR3 spells CSARSRPFDLSIYGYTF. CDR3 nucleotide sequence: TGCAGTGCCCGATCCCGACCGTTTGACTTGTCTATCTATGGCTACACCTTC.

This chain connects TRBV19 to TRBJ1-2, with TRBD1 matching over 8 bases. The CDR3 has 16 residues. The germline gives CDR1 LNHDA, CDR2 SQIVND (reference sequence). With V trimmed by 7 bases and J by 4 bases, 14 bases remained unmatched. In nucleotides, the CDR3 is TGTGCCAGTAATGAGGGGGCAGGGGGCCAAGCCTATGGCTACACCTTC. It yields the protein CASNEGAGGQAYGYTF.

This clonotype was detected ten times or more. The chain carries TRBV29-1 and TRBJ1-5, with 8 bases that match TRBD1. V was pared by 7 bases and J by 7 bases, with 6 bases of the junction left unmatched. This CDR3 contains 12 residues. Germline loops: CDR1 SQVTM, CDR2 ANQGSEA. This CDR3 reads CSAQGAGQPQHF. The CDR3, as DNA: TGCAGCGCCCAGGGGGCGGGCCAGCCCCAGCATTTT.

The chain links TRBV29-1 to TRBJ1-4; TRBD1 is a possible D gene (5 bases). With 4 bases removed from V and 12 bases from J, the gap between germline ends came to 9 bases. Germline CDR1 and CDR2: SQVTM and ANQGSEA. The CDR3 totals 10 residues. The DNA of the CDR3 is TGCAGCGTTGCGGTGGGACAACTGTTTTTT. Translated, it gives CSVAVGQLFF.

This clonotype was found many times. The chain is built from TRBV29-1 and TRBJ1-1, with D maybe TRBD1 (6 bases). This CDR3 spans 13 amino acids. Germline V gene data show CDR1 as SQVTM and CDR2 as ANQGSEA. V gave up 3 bases and J gave up 4 bases, with 12 bases separating them. CDR3 amino acids: CSVEGDTRTEAFF. The CDR3, as DNA: TGCAGCGTTGAGGGGGACACCCGCACTGAAGCTTTCTTT.

In its sample, this clonotype was seen many times. The chain uses TRBV11-2 and TRBJ2-7; TRBD1 matches at 11 bases. CDR3 length equals 15 residues. Germline loops: CDR1 SGHAT, CDR2 FQNNGV. V was clipped by 3 bases and J by 3 bases; unmatched bases: 4. The CDR3, as DNA: TGTGCCAGCAGCTTTTCGGGACAGGGGGTCTACGAGCAGTACTTC. It codes for CASSFSGQGVYEQYF.

This clonotype was seen ten or more times. The genes are TRBV10-3 and TRBJ2-5; D is unresolved. The CDR3 is made up of 14 amino acids. V was shortened by 0 bases and J by 4 bases, with 9 bases between the two germline ends. From germline, CDR1 is ENHRY and CDR2 SYGVKD. CDR3 bases: TGTGCCATCAGTGAGTCTAAAGTGGGAGAGACCCAGTACTTC. This translates into CAISESKVGETQYF.

This clonotype was seen just once. This CDR3 reads CSVGIGLGSTDTQYF. CDR3 nucleotides: TGCAGCGTGGGGATCGGACTAGGGTCCACAGATACGCAGTATTTT. This chain links TRBV29-1 with TRBJ2-3, with TRBD2 identical over 7 bases. Germline lookup yields CDR1 SQVTM and CDR2 ANQGSEA. J lost 2 bases, V lost 6 bases, and 11 bases had no gene match. The CDR3 length is 15 residues.

The rearrangement joins TRBV24-1 to TRBJ1-5, with 7 bases that match TRBD1. Germline CDR1 and CDR2: KGHDR and SFDVKD. This CDR3 region has 17 residues. Trimming cost V 4 bases and J 5 bases; bases outside gene matches: 13. The CDR3 nucleotides are TGTGCCACCAGTGAAGGGGGCTTTATCGGGCCGGATCAGCCCCAGCATTTT. It codes for CATSEGGFIGPDQPQHF.

This clonotype has at least ten counts. This rearrangement joins TRBV30 to TRBJ1-5; D perhaps matches TRBD1 (5 bases). This CDR3 comprises 13 residues. V shed 0 bases and J shed 5 bases, with 8 bases lying between them. Germline V gene sequence: CDR1 GTSNPN, CDR2 SVGIG (reference sequence). In nucleotides, the CDR3 is TGTGCCTGGAGTGTGGGCAGGGATCAGCCCCAGCATTTT. It codes for CAWSVGRDQPQHF.

The chain combines TRBV5-1 with TRBJ2-7; tentative D call: TRBD2 (5 bases). The CDR3 loop spans 15 amino acids. Germline V CDR1 and CDR2: SGHRS, YFSETQ. With 1 base removed from V and 4 bases from J, the gap between germline ends came to 15 bases. CDR3 DNA: TGCGCCAGCAGCTTGTCCCAGCGGCAAAGGTACGAGCAGTACTTC. Translation: CASSLSQRQRYEQYF.

This clonotype was counted between two and nine times. The chain has TRBV7-2 and TRBJ2-2; D is ambiguous. There are 16 residues in the CDR3. Trimming removed 5 bases from V and 2 bases from J, with 15 bases in between. CDR1 SGHTA and CDR2 FQGNSA come from the germline V gene. CDR3 DNA sequence: TGTGCCAGCAGCCCCCAAGGACGGCCAAACACCGGGGAGCTGTTTTTT. It translates to CASSPQGRPNTGELFF.

The chain joins TRBV3-1 to TRBJ2-5; 7 bases align to TRBD2. The junction had 3 bases not matched to a gene; V was cut back by 1 base and J by 1 base. Germline V gene lookup returns CDR1 LGHDT and CDR2 YNNKEL (reference sequence). This CDR3 region has 15 residues. In DNA form, the CDR3 reads TGTGCCAGCAGCCAAGCAGCGGGGACCCAAGAGACCCAGTACTTC. This codes for CASSQAAGTQETQYF.

This clonotype was seen many times. The rearrangement links TRBV15 to TRBJ1-2; D not resolved. V lost 0 bases, J lost 0 bases, and 8 bases lay in between. CDR1 is LNHNV and CDR2 is YYDKDF in the germline V gene (reference sequence). This CDR3 has 15 amino acids. As DNA, the CDR3 is TGTGCCACCAGCAGAGAATTGCGGGCTAACTATGGCTACACCTTC. Encoded protein: CATSRELRANYGYTF.